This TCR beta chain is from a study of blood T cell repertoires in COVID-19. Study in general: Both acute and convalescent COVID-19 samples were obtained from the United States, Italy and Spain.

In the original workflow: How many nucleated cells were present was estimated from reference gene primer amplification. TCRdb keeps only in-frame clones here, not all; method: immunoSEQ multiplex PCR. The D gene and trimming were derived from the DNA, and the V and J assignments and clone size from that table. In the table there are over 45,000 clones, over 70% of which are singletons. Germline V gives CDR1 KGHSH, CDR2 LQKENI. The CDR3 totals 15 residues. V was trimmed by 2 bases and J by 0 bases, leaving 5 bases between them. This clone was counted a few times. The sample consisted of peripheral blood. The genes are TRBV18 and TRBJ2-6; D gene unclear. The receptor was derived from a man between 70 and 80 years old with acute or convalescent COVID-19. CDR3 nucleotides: TGTGCCAGCTCACCAGGCAGCTCTGGGGCCAACGTCCTGACTTTC. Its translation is CASSPGSSGANVLTF.